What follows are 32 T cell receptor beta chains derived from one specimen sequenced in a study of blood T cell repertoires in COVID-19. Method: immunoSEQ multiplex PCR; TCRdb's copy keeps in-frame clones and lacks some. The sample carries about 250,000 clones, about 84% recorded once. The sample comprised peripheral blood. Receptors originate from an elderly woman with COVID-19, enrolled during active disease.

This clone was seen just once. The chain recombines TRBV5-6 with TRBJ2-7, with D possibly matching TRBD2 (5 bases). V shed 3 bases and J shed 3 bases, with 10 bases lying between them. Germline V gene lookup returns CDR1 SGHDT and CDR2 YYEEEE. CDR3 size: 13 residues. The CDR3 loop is CASSSGVDYEQYF. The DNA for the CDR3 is TGTGCCAGCAGCTCCGGGGTAGACTACGAGCAGTACTTC. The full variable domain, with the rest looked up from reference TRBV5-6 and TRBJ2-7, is DAGVTQSPTHLIKTRGQQVTLRCSPKSGHDTVSWYQQALGQGPQFIFQYYEEEERQRGNFPDRFSGHQFPNYSSELNVNALLLGDSALYLCASSSGVDYEQYFGPGTRLTVT.

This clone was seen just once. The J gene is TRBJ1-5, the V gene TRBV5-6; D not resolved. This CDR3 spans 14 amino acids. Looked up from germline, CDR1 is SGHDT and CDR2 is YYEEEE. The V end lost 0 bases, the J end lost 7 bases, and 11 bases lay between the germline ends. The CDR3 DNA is TGTGCCAGCAGCTTGGGCGGAGCGGGACAGCCCCAGCATTTT. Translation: CASSLGGAGQPQHF. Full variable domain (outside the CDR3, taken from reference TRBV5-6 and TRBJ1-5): DAGVTQSPTHLIKTRGQQVTLRCSPKSGHDTVSWYQQALGQGPQFIFQYYEEEERQRGNFPDRFSGHQFPNYSSELNVNALLLGDSALYLCASSLGGAGQPQHFGDGTRLSIL.

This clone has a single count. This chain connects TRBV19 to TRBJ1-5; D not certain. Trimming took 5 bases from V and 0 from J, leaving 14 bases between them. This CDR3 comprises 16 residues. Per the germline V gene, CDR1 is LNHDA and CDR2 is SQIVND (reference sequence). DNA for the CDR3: TGTGCCAGTAGTGTGACCCCCCCGGGTAGCAATCAGCCCCAGCATTTT. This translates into CASSVTPPGSNQPQHF.

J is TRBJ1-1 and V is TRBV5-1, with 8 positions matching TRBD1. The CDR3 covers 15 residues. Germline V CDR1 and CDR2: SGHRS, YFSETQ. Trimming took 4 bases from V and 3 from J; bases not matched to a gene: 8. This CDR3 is CASSDRGGFDTEAFF. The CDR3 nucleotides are TGCGCCAGCAGCGACAGGGGAGGTTTTGACACTGAAGCTTTCTTT.

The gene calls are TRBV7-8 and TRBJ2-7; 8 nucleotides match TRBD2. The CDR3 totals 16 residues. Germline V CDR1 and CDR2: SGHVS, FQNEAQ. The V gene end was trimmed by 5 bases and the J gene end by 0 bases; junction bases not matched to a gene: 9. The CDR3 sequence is CASSRTGGASSYEQYV. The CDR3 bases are TGTGCCAGCAGCCGTACGGGGGGGGCTAGCTCCTACGAGCAGTACGTC.

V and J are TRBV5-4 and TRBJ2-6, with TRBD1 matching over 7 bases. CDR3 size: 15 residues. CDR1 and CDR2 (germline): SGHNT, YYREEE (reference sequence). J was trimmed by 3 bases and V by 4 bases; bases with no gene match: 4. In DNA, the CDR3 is TGTGCCAGCAGCGGAAACAGGGGTGGGGCCAACGTCCTGACTTTC. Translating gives CASSGNRGGANVLTF.

CDR3 residues: CASSPRGGGGYEQYF. CDR3 coding DNA: TGTGCCAGCAGCCCCCGGGGAGGGGGGGGCTACGAGCAGTACTTC. V gene TRBV9 combines with J gene TRBJ2-7; possibly TRBD2 for D (7 bases). The CDR3 length is 15 residues. The V end was cut by 4 bases, the J end by 3 bases, with 17 bases between. Germline loops: CDR1 SGDLS, CDR2 YYNGEE.

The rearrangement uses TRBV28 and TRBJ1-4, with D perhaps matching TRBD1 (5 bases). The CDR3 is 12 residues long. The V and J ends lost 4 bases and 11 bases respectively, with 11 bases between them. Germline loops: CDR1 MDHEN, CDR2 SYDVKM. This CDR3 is CASSWGGEKLFF. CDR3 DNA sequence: TGTGCCAGCAGTTGGGGGGGGGAGAAACTGTTTTTT.

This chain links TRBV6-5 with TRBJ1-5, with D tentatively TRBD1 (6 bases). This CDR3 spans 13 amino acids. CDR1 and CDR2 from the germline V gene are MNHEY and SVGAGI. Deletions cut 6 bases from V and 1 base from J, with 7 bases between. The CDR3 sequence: CASRDRSNQPQHF. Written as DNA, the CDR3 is TGTGCCAGCAGAGACAGGAGCAATCAGCCCCAGCATTTT.

CDR3 coding DNA: TGTGCCAGCAGCCAACAGGGGGGGAACACTGAAGCTTTCTTT. This codes for CASSQQGGNTEAFF. V is TRBV11-2 and J is TRBJ1-1; 8 nucleotides align to TRBD1. CDR1 and CDR2 (germline): SGHAT, FQNNGV. The CDR3 is made up of 14 amino acids. J lost 1 base, V lost 5 bases, and 3 bases had no gene match.

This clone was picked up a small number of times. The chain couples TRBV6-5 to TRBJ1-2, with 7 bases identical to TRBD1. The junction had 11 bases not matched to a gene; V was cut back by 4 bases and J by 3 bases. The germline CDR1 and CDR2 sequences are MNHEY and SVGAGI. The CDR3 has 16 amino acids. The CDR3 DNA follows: TGTGCCAGCAGTTTAACAGGGGCCCCGCGGGACTATGGCTACACCTTC. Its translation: CASSLTGAPRDYGYTF.

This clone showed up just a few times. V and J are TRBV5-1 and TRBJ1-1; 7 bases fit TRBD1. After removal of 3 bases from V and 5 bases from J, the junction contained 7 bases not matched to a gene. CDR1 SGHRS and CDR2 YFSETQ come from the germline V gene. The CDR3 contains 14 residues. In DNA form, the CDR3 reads TGCGCCAGCAGCTCAGGGACAGAAGGTACTGAAGCTTTCTTT. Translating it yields CASSSGTEGTEAFF.

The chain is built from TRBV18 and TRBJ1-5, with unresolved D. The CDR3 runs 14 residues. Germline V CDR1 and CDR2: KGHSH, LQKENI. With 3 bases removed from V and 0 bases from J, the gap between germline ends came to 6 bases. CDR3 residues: CASSPPNSNQPQHF. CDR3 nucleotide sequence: TGTGCCAGCTCACCCCCTAATAGCAATCAGCCCCAGCATTTT.

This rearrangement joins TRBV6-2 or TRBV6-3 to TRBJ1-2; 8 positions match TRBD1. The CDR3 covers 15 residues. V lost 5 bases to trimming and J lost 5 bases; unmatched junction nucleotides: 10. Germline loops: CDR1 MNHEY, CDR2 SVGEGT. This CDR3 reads CASSAPGGGNYGYTF. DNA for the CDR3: TGTGCCAGCAGTGCTCCAGGGGGCGGTAATTATGGCTACACCTTC.

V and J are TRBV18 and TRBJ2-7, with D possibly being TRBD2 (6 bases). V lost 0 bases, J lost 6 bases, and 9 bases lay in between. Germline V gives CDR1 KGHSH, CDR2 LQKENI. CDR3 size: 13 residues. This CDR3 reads CASSPPLEGEQYF. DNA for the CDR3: TGTGCCAGCTCACCACCCTTGGAGGGCGAGCAGTACTTC.

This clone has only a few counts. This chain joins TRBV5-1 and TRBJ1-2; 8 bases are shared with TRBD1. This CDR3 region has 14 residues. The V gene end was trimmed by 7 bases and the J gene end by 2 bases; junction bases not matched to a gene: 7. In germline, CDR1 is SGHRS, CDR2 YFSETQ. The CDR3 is CASGQGANNYGYTF. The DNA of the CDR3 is TGCGCCAGCGGGCAGGGGGCGAACAACTATGGCTACACCTTC. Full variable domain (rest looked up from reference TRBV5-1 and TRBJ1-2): KAGVTQTPRYLIKTRGQQVTLSCSPISGHRSVSWYQQTPGQGLQFLFEYFSETQRNKGNFPGRFSGRQFSNSRSEMNVSTLELGDSALYLCASGQGANNYGYTFGSGTRLTVV.

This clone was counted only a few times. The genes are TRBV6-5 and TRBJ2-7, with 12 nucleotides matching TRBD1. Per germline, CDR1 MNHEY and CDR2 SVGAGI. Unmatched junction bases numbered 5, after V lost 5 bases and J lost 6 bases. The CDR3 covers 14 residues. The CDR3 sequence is CASSLPGQGAEQYF. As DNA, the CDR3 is TGTGCCAGCAGTCTGCCGGGACAGGGGGCCGAGCAGTACTTC.

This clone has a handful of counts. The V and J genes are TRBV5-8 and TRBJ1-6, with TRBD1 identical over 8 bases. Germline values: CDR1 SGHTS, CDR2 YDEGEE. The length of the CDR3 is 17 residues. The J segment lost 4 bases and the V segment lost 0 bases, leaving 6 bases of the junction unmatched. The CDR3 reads CASSLAPHRGYNSPLHF. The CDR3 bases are TGTGCCAGCAGCTTGGCCCCCCACAGGGGGTATAATTCACCCCTCCACTTT.

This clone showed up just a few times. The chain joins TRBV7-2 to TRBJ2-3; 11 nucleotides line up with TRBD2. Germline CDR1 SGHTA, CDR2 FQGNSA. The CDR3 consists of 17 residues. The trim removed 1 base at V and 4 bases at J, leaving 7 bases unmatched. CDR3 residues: CASSLVGSGGASDTQYF. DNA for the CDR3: TGTGCCAGCAGCTTAGTCGGTAGCGGGGGGGCATCAGATACGCAGTATTTT.

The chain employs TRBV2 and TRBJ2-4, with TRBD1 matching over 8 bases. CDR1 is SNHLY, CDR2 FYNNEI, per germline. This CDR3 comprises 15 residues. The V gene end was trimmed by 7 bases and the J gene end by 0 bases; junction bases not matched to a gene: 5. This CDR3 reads CASKEQGGAKNIQYF. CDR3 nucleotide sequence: TGTGCCAGCAAAGAACAGGGGGGAGCCAAAAACATTCAGTACTTC.

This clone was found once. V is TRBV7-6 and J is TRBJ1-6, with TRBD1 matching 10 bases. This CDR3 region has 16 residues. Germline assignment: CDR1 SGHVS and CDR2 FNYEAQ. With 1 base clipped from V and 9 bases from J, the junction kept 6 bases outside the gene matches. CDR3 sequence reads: CASSLETGQGTSPLHF. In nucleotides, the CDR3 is TGTGCCAGCAGCTTAGAGACGGGACAGGGGACTTCACCCCTCCACTTT.

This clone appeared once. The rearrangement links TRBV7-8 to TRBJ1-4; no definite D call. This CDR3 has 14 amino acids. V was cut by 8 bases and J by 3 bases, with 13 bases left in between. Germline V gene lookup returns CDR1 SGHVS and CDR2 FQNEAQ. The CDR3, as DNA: TGTGCCAGCGGAGGAGTCCGGGCTAATGAAAAACTGTTTTTT. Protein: CASGGVRANEKLFF.

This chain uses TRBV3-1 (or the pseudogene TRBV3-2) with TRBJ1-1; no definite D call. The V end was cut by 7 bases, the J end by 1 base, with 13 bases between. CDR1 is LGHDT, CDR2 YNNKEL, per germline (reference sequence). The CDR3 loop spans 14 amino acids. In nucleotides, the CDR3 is TGTGCCAGCACCCGGGCGGGTTCGAACACTGAAGCTTTCTTT. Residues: CASTRAGSNTEAFF.

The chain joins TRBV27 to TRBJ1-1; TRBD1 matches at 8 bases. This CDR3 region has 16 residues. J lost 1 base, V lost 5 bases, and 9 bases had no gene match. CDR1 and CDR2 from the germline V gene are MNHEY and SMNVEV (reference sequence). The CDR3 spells CASSQQGGLANTEAFF. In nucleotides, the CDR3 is TGTGCCAGCAGTCAACAGGGGGGGTTGGCGAACACTGAAGCTTTCTTT.

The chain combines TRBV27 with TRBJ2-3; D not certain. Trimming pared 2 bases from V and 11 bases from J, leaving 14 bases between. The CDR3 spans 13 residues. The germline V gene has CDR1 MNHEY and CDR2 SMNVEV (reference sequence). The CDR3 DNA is TGTGCCAGCAGTTTAGGTAGCTCCCTAGTGCAGTATTTT. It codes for CASSLGSSLVQYF.

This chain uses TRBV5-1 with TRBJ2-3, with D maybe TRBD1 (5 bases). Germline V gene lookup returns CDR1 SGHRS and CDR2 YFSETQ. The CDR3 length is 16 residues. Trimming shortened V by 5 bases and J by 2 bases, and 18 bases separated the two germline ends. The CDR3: CASSRDSLSPTDTQYF. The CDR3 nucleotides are TGCGCCAGCAGTCGCGACAGTTTGTCGCCCACAGATACGCAGTATTTT.

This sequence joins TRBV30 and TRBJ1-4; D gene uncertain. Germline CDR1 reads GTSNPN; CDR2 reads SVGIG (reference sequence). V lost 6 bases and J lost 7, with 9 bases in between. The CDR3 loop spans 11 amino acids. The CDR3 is CACSESEKLFF. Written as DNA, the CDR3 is TGTGCCTGTTCGGAGAGTGAAAAACTGTTTTTT. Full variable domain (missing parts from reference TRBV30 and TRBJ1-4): SQTIHQWPATLVQPVGSPLSLECTVEGTSNPNLYWYRQAAGRGLQLLFYSVGIGQISSEVPQNLSASRPQDRQFILSSKKLLLSDSGFYLCACSESEKLFFGSGTQLSVL.

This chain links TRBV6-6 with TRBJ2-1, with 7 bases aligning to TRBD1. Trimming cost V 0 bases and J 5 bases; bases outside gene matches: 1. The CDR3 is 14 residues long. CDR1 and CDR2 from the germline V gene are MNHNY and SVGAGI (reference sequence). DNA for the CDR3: TGTGCCAGCAGTTACTCCGACAGGGACAATGAGCAGTTCTTC. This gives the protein CASSYSDRDNEQFF.

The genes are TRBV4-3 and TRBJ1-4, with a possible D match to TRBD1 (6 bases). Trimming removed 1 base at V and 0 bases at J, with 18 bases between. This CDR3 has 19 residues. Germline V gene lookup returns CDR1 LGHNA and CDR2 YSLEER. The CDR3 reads CASSQVAGGWGPTNEKLFF. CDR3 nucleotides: TGCGCCAGCAGCCAAGTAGCGGGGGGCTGGGGTCCAACTAATGAAAAACTGTTTTTT.

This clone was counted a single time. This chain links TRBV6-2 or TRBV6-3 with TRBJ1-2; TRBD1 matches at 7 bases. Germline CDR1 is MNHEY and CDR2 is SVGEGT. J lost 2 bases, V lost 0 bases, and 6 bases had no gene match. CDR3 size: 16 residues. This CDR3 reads CASSYSRTGDNYGYTF. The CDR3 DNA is TGTGCCAGCAGTTACTCTCGGACAGGCGACAACTATGGCTACACCTTC.

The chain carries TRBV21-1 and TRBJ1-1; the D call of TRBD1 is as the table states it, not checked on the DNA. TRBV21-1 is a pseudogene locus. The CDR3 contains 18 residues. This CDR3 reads CASSKDETDTPMNTEAFF. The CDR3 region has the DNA TGTGCCAGCAGCAAAGACGAGACAGATACCCCAATGAACACTGAAGCTTTCTTT.

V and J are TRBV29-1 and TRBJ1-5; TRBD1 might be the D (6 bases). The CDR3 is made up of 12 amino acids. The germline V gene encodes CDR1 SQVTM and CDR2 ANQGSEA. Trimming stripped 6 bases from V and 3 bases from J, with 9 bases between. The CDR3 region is CSVGGLNQPQHF. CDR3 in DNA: TGCAGCGTCGGGGGGCTCAATCAGCCCCAGCATTTT.